The 8 T cell receptor delta chains presented below share a single source sample, sequenced in a study of gamma-delta chains in newborns, infants, children. TCRdb reanalysed the reads with CATT. The sample yields roughly 15,000 delta-chain clones, roughly 7.3% seen once. The sequencing sample was made of blood. All receptors come from a child who was a newborn, infant or young child, either healthy, febrile or measles-vaccinated (not recorded which).

The V gene is TRDV2, the J gene TRDJ2; TRDD3 aligns across 7 bases. In germline, CDR1 is GEAIGNYY, CDR2 EKD. After removal of 1 base from V and 2 bases from J, the junction contained 9 bases not matched to a gene. CDR3 length: 17 residues. CDR3 sequence reads: CACDTPWGGSLTAQLFF. CDR3 DNA: TGTGCCTGTGACACGCCCTGGGGGGGCTCATTGACAGCACAACTCTTCTTT.

The chain couples TRDV2 to TRDJ3; 11 bases fit TRDD3. This CDR3 is 21 amino acids long. The germline CDR1 and CDR2 sequences are GEAIGNYY and EKD. V lost 4 bases, J lost 0 bases, and 13 bases stayed unmatched. This CDR3 is CACDPVLGDIPSSWDTRQMFF. DNA for the CDR3: TGTGCCTGTGATCCCGTACTGGGGGATATCCCGAGCTCCTGGGACACCCGACAGATGTTTTTC.

The rearrangement uses TRDV2 and TRDJ3; 10 bases are a match to TRDD3. This CDR3 is 18 amino acids long. The germline V gene has CDR1 GEAIGNYY and CDR2 EKD. With V trimmed by 3 bases and J by 2 bases, 6 bases remained unmatched. The CDR3 DNA sequence: TGTGCCTGTGACGGCTTACTGGGGGATCCCTGGGACACCCGACAGATGTTTTTC. It is translated as CACDGLLGDPWDTRQMFF.

Comments on this clone: TCRdb assigns this DNA the protein of a much larger clone, which departs from its translation at residue 9; this likely reflects a read error, and the protein shown comes from translating the DNA. The chain combines TRDV2 with TRDJ3, with TRDD3 as a possible D gene (6 bases). CDR1 is GEAIGNYY and CDR2 is EKD in the germline V gene. The CDR3 runs to 19 residues. Trimming removed 1 base at V and 2 bases at J, with 17 bases between. CDR3 amino acids: CACDTASGRYAWDTRQMFF. The CDR3 coding sequence is TGTGCCTGTGACACAGCGTCTGGGAGATACGCCTGGGACACCCGACAGATGTTTTTC.

As concerns this clone: This same CDR3 is encoded by further DNA sequences in the sample. The chain couples TRDV2 to TRDJ3; perhaps TRDD3 as D (6 bases). The CDR3 has 19 residues. CDR1 and CDR2 from the germline V gene are GEAIGNYY and EKD. Deletions cut 3 bases from V and 4 bases from J, with 21 bases between. CDR3 sequence reads: CACDSNWGPYTWDTRQMFF. The CDR3 DNA is TGTGCCTGTGACTCGAATTGGGGGCCTTATACGTGGGACACCCGACAGATGTTTTTC.

This clone has only a few counts. This rearrangement joins TRDV2 to TRDJ2; 13 positions match TRDD3. From germline, CDR1 is GEAIGNYY and CDR2 EKD. The CDR3 contains 17 residues. The J segment lost 4 bases and the V segment lost 3 bases, leaving 7 bases of the junction unmatched. The CDR3 sequence is CACDHLTGGYATAQLFF. The CDR3 region has the DNA TGTGCCTGTGACCACCTCACTGGGGGATACGCGACAGCACAACTCTTCTTT.

This sequence joins TRDV3 and TRDJ2; 7 nucleotides line up with TRDD3. Germline lookup yields CDR1 TVYSNPD and CDR2 GDNSRS (reference sequence). The CDR3 length is 14 residues. The trim removed 5 bases at V and 4 bases at J, leaving 10 bases unmatched. The CDR3 nucleotides read TGTGCCAATTATACTGGGGATCGGACAGCACAACTCTTCTTT. Protein sequence: CANYTGDRTAQLFF.

With respect to this clone: This DNA's translation and the protein TCRdb lists, from a much larger clone, do not match at residues 3 and 8, likely due to a read error; the protein shown is translated from the DNA. The V call is TRDV2, the J call TRDJ2; 7 nucleotides line up with TRDD3. Per germline, CDR1 GEAIGNYY and CDR2 EKD. The CDR3 consists of 14 residues. CDR3 sequence: CAFDTWGLTAQLFF. The CDR3, as DNA: TGTGCCTTTGACACCTGGGGGCTGACAGCACAACTCTTCTTT.